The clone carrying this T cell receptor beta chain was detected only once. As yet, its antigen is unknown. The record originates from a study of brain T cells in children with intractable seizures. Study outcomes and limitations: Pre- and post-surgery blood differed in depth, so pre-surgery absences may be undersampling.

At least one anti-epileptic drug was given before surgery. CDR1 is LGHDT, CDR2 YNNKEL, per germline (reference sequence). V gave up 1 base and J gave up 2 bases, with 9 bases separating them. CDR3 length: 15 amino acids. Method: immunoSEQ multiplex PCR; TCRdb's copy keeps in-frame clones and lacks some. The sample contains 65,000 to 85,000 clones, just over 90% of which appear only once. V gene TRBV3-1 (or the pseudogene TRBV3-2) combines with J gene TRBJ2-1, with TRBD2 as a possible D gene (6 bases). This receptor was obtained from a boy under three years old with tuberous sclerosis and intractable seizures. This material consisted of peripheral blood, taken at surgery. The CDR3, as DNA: TGTGCCAGCAGCCAAGTTGCGGGGCCCTACAATGAGCAGTTCTTC. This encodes CASSQVAGPYNEQFF.